Listed here are 32 T cell receptor beta chains from one sample, sequenced in a study of T cell repertoires in cytomegalovirus infection. From the reads, TCRdb called clonotypes with MiXCR, one entry per CDR3 protein. The table shows fewer than 300,000 distinct CDR3 sequences, with roughly 23% occurring only once. The sample taken for sequencing was PBMCs. These receptors originate from a human donor in good health (CMV status not recorded). Some clones in this sample may be carry-over from other donors' samples.

In its sample, this clonotype was seen a few times. This chain connects TRBV28 to TRBJ2-1, with D possibly being TRBD1 or TRBD2 (5 bases each). The CDR3 has 14 residues. V was pared by 6 bases and J by 7 bases, with 16 bases between. Germline CDR1 reads MDHEN; CDR2 reads SYDVKM. CDR3 residues: CASRRDPMGNEQFF. As DNA, the CDR3 is TGTGCCAGCAGAAGGGACCCCATGGGGAATGAGCAGTTCTTC.

The rearrangement links TRBV12-3 or TRBV12-4 to TRBJ1-2, with D possibly matching TRBD1 (5 bases). V shed 7 bases and J shed 4 bases, with 13 bases lying between them. The CDR3 is made up of 13 amino acids. The CDR3 is CASNVRGAYGYTF. For the CDR3, the DNA is TGTGCCAGCAACGTGAGAGGGGCCTATGGCTACACCTTC.

V usage is TRBV6-2 or TRBV6-3 and J usage is TRBJ2-6; D is unclear. Looked up from germline, CDR1 is MNHEY and CDR2 is SVGEGT. V gave up 4 bases and J gave up 4 bases, with 14 bases separating them. The CDR3 loop spans 16 amino acids. CDR3 DNA sequence: TGTGCCAGCAGTTCCTCGCCGTTTGGGGGGGCCAACGTCCTGACTTTC. This sequence encodes CASSSSPFGGANVLTF.

This clonotype was seen ten or more times. The chain uses TRBV7-2 and TRBJ1-6, with unresolved D. CDR1 SGHTA and CDR2 FQGNSA come from the germline V gene. This CDR3 has 14 amino acids. Trimming left V 6 bases short and J 6 bases short, with 12 bases between. This CDR3 reads CASSTTGANSPLHF. CDR3 coding DNA: TGTGCCAGCAGTACGACGGGAGCTAATTCACCCCTCCACTTT.

At least ten counts were recorded for this clonotype. This rearrangement joins TRBV7-2 to TRBJ2-3, with D unresolved. CDR1 is SGHTA and CDR2 is FQGNSA in the germline V gene. This CDR3 is 13 amino acids long. V was shortened by 5 bases and J by 2 bases, with 8 bases between the two germline ends. CDR3 amino acids: CASSTTYTDTQYF. The CDR3 DNA is TGTGCCAGCAGCACCACATACACAGATACGCAGTATTTT.

V and J are TRBV7-9 and TRBJ1-5; no firm D call. This CDR3 is built from 13 residues. Germline CDR1 reads SEHNR; CDR2 reads FQNEAQ (reference sequence). V was shortened by 5 bases and J by 9 bases, with 14 bases between the two germline ends. CDR3 coding DNA: TGTGCCAGCAGCCCCCACGACCTTTTGCCCCAGCATTTT. Amino acids: CASSPHDLLPQHF.

This clonotype has a count of ten or more. The chain joins TRBV7-6 to TRBJ1-6, with TRBD1 matching over 9 bases. This CDR3 is 14 amino acids long. The ends lost 3 bases at V and 10 bases at J; junction bases unmatched: 4. CDR1 is SGHVS and CDR2 is FNYEAQ in the germline V gene. The CDR3 here is CASSLDRGVSPLHF. The CDR3 nucleotides read TGTGCCAGCAGCTTGGACAGGGGCGTCTCACCCCTCCACTTT.

This chain joins TRBV11-2 and TRBJ1-4; D possibly corresponds to TRBD1 (6 bases). V gave up 10 bases and J gave up 7 bases, with 22 bases separating them. Germline CDR1 reads SGHAT; CDR2 reads FQNNGV. This CDR3 region has 15 residues. CDR3 sequence reads: CATKKTGGGGEKLFF. CDR3 DNA sequence: TGTGCCACCAAAAAGACGGGGGGCGGGGGTGAAAAACTGTTTTTT.

This chain uses TRBV5-1 with TRBJ1-1; D gene uncertain. This CDR3 is built from 17 residues. The germline gives CDR1 SGHRS, CDR2 YFSETQ. V was pared by 0 bases and J by 4 bases, with 19 bases between. Here the CDR3 DNA reads TGCGCCAGCAGCTTGGGAGCCCCCGGTTCTCAGGTCACTGAAGCTTTCTTT. It codes for CASSLGAPGSQVTEAFF.

In this sample, this clonotype turned up many times. The chain employs TRBV6-5 and TRBJ2-1; TRBD2 matches at 8 bases. V shed 4 bases and J 0 bases; nucleotides not matched to a gene: 14. This CDR3 has 19 amino acids. Germline lookup yields CDR1 MNHEY and CDR2 SVGAGI. CDR3 sequence: CASSSLGGLSGSSYNEQFF. The CDR3 DNA is TGTGCCAGCAGTTCATTAGGCGGCCTGAGCGGGAGCTCCTACAATGAGCAGTTCTTC.

This rearrangement joins TRBV6-1 to TRBJ1-1; tentatively, D is TRBD1 (6 bases). The CDR3 has 14 residues. Trimming stripped 6 bases from V and 1 base from J, with 12 bases between. Germline V gene sequence: CDR1 MNHNS, CDR2 SASEGT. CDR3 sequence: CASRLSGENTEAFF. DNA for the CDR3: TGTGCCAGCAGACTTTCAGGGGAGAACACTGAAGCTTTCTTT.

This clonotype was counted between two and nine times. The CDR3 here is CASMEPLGSPLHF. The CDR3 nucleotides read TGTGCCAGCATGGAGCCTCTGGGTTCACCCCTCCACTTT. The rearrangement links TRBV6-2 or TRBV6-3 to TRBJ1-6; D gene uncertain. Per the germline V gene, CDR1 is MNHEY and CDR2 is SVGEGT. V lost 7 bases, J lost 9 bases, and 13 bases lay in between. The CDR3 runs to 13 residues.

At least ten counts were recorded for this clonotype. V gene TRBV7-2 combines with J gene TRBJ2-6, with unresolved D. Germline-derived CDR1 and CDR2 are SGHTA and FQGNSA. The length of the CDR3 is 13 residues. Trimming removed 7 bases at V and 0 bases at J, with 4 bases between. The CDR3: CASTVSGANVLTF. The DNA of the CDR3 is TGTGCCAGCACGGTCTCTGGGGCCAACGTCCTGACTTTC.

CDR3 loop: CASSARDGANYGYTF. Here the CDR3 DNA reads TGTGCCAGCAGCGCCCGGGACGGGGCTAACTATGGCTACACCTTC. V is TRBV7-4 and J is TRBJ1-2; D may be TRBD1 (5 bases). This CDR3 is built from 15 residues. Germline values: CDR1 SGHVT, CDR2 SQSDAQ. Trimming pared 5 bases from V and 0 bases from J, leaving 13 bases between.

This chain connects TRBV5-6 to TRBJ2-7; 10 nucleotides agree with TRBD1. Germline lookup yields CDR1 SGHDT and CDR2 YYEEEE. V trimming: 1 base; J trimming: 7 bases; junction bases outside the gene matches: 8. The CDR3 covers 15 residues. Written as DNA, the CDR3 is TGTGCCAGCAGCTTGCCTGCCGGGACAGGGGAGGAGCAGTACTTC. Its translation: CASSLPAGTGEEQYF.

The CDR3 is CASRERGGNTEAFF. The CDR3 nucleotides are TGTGCCAGCAGAGAACGGGGTGGGAACACTGAAGCTTTCTTT. The rearrangement links TRBV7-9 to TRBJ1-1; D ambiguous. Trimming pared 6 bases from V and 1 base from J, leaving 12 bases between. There are 14 residues in the CDR3. Germline V gene data show CDR1 as SEHNR and CDR2 as FQNEAQ (reference sequence).

The V and J genes are TRBV5-1 and TRBJ2-5; D ambiguous. This CDR3 is 13 amino acids long. Germline V gene lookup returns CDR1 SGHRS and CDR2 YFSETQ. Trimming took 2 bases from V and 1 from J, leaving 6 bases between them. The CDR3 is CASSFESQETQYF. For the CDR3, the DNA is TGCGCCAGCAGCTTCGAATCCCAAGAGACCCAGTACTTC.

Comment on this clonotype: Just one base apart from a much larger clone, this may be a read error. CDR3 DNA sequence: TGTGCCAGCAGTTTGGACGCAACAGGTGATACGCAGTATTTT. Translation: CASSLDATGDTQYF. This rearrangement joins TRBV28 to TRBJ2-3, with TRBD1 as a possible D gene (5 bases). The CDR3 runs to 14 residues. Germline CDR1 reads MDHEN; CDR2 reads SYDVKM. The germline V and J ends were trimmed by 3 bases and 6 bases, with 13 bases remaining between them.

This clonotype was counted only a few times. The chain is built from TRBV29-1 and TRBJ2-3; 7 bases map to TRBD1. The trim removed 7 bases at V and 0 bases at J, leaving 10 bases unmatched. This CDR3 is 15 amino acids long. The V gene's germline CDR1 is SQVTM and CDR2 ANQGSEA. The CDR3 nucleotides read TGCAGCGCCCTCGGGACAGACACTAGCACAGATACGCAGTATTTT. Translating it yields CSALGTDTSTDTQYF.

The chain combines TRBV19 with TRBJ2-4; 7 positions agree with TRBD1. The CDR3 length is 18 residues. V shed 4 bases, J shed 4 bases, and the junction held 16 bases outside the gene matches. Germline CDR1 is LNHDA and CDR2 is SQIVND (reference sequence). The CDR3, as DNA: TGTGCCAGTAGTACCAGGACAGGCTCGGTGGCGAAAAAAAACATTCAGTACTTC. Translated, it gives CASSTRTGSVAKKNIQYF.

Only a few counts were recorded for this clonotype. The CDR3 is CASSRQEITDTQYF. CDR3 nucleotide sequence: TGTGCCAGTAGTCGCCAGGAAATCACAGATACGCAGTATTTT. This sequence joins TRBV19 and TRBJ2-3, with unresolved D. This CDR3 comprises 14 residues. The germline V and J ends were trimmed by 5 bases and 2 bases, with 11 bases remaining between them. The germline gives CDR1 LNHDA, CDR2 SQIVND (reference sequence).

The rearrangement links TRBV28 to TRBJ2-5; D unresolved. Between the trimmed V and J ends, which lost 5 bases and 4 bases, there was a span of 11 bases. Germline values: CDR1 MDHEN, CDR2 SYDVKM. CDR3 size: 13 residues. DNA for the CDR3: TGTGCCAGCAGTCTGAGTCACCCAGAGACCCAGTACTTC. This sequence encodes CASSLSHPETQYF.

The table lists this clonotype with many counts. This rearrangement joins TRBV7-2 to TRBJ2-7; D ambiguous. V was cut by 1 base and J by 5 bases, with 6 bases left in between. Germline CDR1 and CDR2: SGHTA and FQGNSA. The CDR3 extends over 12 amino acids. The CDR3 nucleotides are TGTGCCAGCAGCTTAGTTGATCACGAGCAGTACTTC. Its protein product is CASSLVDHEQYF.

The rearrangement joins TRBV11-2 to TRBJ2-2, with D possibly TRBD2 on 6 matching bases. The CDR3 length is 14 residues. Trimming removed 7 bases at V and 5 bases at J, with 14 bases between. CDR1 and CDR2 from the germline V gene are SGHAT and FQNNGV. Here the CDR3 reads CASTSLGGTGELFF. The CDR3 region has the DNA TGTGCCAGCACCTCACTGGGGGGAACCGGGGAGCTGTTTTTT.

This clonotype was picked up many times. The genes are TRBV7-6 and TRBJ1-1; maybe TRBD1 (5 bases). V was trimmed by 0 bases and J by 0 bases, leaving 11 bases between them. The CDR3 runs 16 residues. CDR1 and CDR2 (germline): SGHVS, FNYEAQ. The CDR3 DNA reads as TGTGCCAGCAGCTTAGCAGGCTGGGGCATGAACACTGAAGCTTTCTTT. It codes for CASSLAGWGMNTEAFF.

The chain uses TRBV18 and TRBJ2-3; no clear D. This CDR3 is built from 14 residues. In germline, CDR1 is KGHSH, CDR2 LQKENI. Trimming stripped 3 bases from V and 1 base from J, with 8 bases between. The CDR3: CASSPDVRTDTQYF. CDR3 nucleotide sequence: TGTGCCAGCTCACCGGACGTCCGCACAGATACGCAGTATTTT.

This clonotype appeared a few times. This rearrangement joins TRBV4-1 to TRBJ2-6; D may be TRBD1 (6 bases). The V end was cut by 7 bases, the J end by 0 bases, with 22 bases between. Per germline, CDR1 MGHRA and CDR2 YSYEKL. This CDR3 has 19 amino acids. In DNA, the CDR3 is TGCGCCAGCACCAGTCAGGGCAGGGGTCTTCTCTCTGGGGCCAACGTCCTGACTTTC. Protein: CASTSQGRGLLSGANVLTF.

V gene TRBV14 combines with J gene TRBJ1-3; D gene uncertain. V was clipped by 1 base and J by 0 bases, with 10 bases between them. Looked up from germline, CDR1 is SGHDN and CDR2 is FVKESK. The length of the CDR3 is 16 residues. This CDR3 is CASSQVIAGSGNTIYF. The CDR3 DNA reads TGTGCCAGCAGCCAAGTGATCGCCGGCTCTGGAAACACCATATATTTT.

This clonotype came up a few times. For the CDR3, the DNA is TGTGCCAGCAGGGGGACGGCGTATGGCTACACCTTC. Translating it yields CASRGTAYGYTF. The rearrangement uses TRBV2 and TRBJ1-2; the D gene is possibly TRBD1 (5 bases). Trimming left V 6 bases short and J 5 bases short, with 10 bases between. Germline V CDR1 and CDR2: SNHLY, FYNNEI. The length of the CDR3 is 12 residues.

The chain recombines TRBV10-3 with TRBJ1-2; perhaps TRBD1 as D (6 bases). CDR3 length: 12 residues. Germline V gives CDR1 ENHRY, CDR2 SYGVKD. Trimming removed 9 bases at V and 8 bases at J, with 16 bases between. CDR3 DNA: TGTGCCATAGGGACAACAGGAAAGGGCTACACCTTC. Protein product: CAIGTTGKGYTF.

The J gene is TRBJ2-1, the V gene TRBV11-2; 7 bases are a match to TRBD1. Germline V lookup: CDR1 SGHAT, CDR2 FQNNGV. Unmatched junction bases numbered 14, after V lost 5 bases and J lost 10 bases. This CDR3 contains 15 residues. The CDR3: CASSPLLTGDEEQFF. In DNA form, the CDR3 reads TGTGCCAGCAGCCCCTTGTTAACAGGGGACGAGGAGCAGTTCTTC. The full variable domain, in which reference TRBV11-2 and TRBJ2-1 provide the parts outside the CDR3, is EAGVAQSPRYKIIEKRQSVAFWCNPISGHATLYWYQQILGQGPKLLIQFQNNGVVDDSQLPKDRFSAERLKGVDSTLKIQPAKLEDSAVYLCASSPLLTGDEEQFFGPGTRLTVL.

This clonotype occurred many times. This chain links TRBV7-2 with TRBJ1-2, with a weak D call TRBD1 (5 bases). There are 15 residues in the CDR3. Trimming took off 1 base at V and 2 bases at J, with 11 bases between the two ends. In germline, CDR1 is SGHTA, CDR2 FQGNSA. The CDR3 reads CASSLGGAGNYGYTF. The CDR3 DNA reads TGTGCCAGCAGCTTAGGAGGGGCCGGGAACTATGGCTACACCTTC.